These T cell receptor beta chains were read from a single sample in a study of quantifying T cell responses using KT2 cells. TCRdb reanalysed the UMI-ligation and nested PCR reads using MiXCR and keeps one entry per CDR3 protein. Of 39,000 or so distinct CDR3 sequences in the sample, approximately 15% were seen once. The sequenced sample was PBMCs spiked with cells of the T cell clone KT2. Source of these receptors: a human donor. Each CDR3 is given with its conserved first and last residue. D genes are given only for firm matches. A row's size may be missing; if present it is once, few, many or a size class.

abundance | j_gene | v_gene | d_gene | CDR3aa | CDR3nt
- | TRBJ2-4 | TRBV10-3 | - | CATATDIAKNIQYF | TGTGCCACCGCGACAGACATAGCCAAAAACATTCAGTACTTC
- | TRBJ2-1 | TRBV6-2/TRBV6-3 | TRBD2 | CASTRTSGWSSYNEQFF | TGTGCCAGCACCAGGACTAGCGGGTGGAGCTCCTACAATGAGCAGTTCTTC
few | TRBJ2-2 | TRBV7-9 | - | CASSPAPWAGELFF | TGTGCCAGCAGCCCCGCCCCGTGGGCCGGGGAGCTGTTTTTT
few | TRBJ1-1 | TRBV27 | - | CASSLTWLEQPEAFF | TGTGCCAGCAGTTTAACATGGCTGGAACAACCTGAAGCTTTCTTT
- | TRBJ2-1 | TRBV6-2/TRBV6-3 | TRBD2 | CASSYSTSGRLGNEQFF | TGTGCCAGCAGTTACTCGACTAGCGGGAGGTTAGGAAATGAGCAGTTCTTC
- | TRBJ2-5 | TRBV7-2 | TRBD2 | CASSLFASGGTSGTQYF | TGTGCCAGCAGCTTATTCGCCAGCGGGGGTACCTCAGGGACCCAGTACTTC
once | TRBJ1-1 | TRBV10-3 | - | CAISVNANTEAFF | TGTGCCATCAGTGTTAACGCCAACACTGAAGCTTTCTTT
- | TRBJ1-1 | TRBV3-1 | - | CASSQVGIRSDTEAFF | TGTGCCAGCAGCCAAGTGGGCATCCGCTCAGACACTGAAGCTTTCTTT
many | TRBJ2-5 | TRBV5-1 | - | CASSLVWGLGETQYF | TGCGCCAGCAGCTTGGTCTGGGGGTTAGGCGAGACCCAGTACTTC
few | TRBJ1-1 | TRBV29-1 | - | CSVATGPMNTEAFF | TGCAGCGTTGCGACAGGTCCTATGAACACTGAAGCTTTCTTT
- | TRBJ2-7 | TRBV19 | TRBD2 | CASSYSSGSDEQYF | TGTGCCAGTAGTTACTCAAGCGGGAGCGACGAGCAGTACTTC
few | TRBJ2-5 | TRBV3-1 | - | CASSQDTQYF | TGTGCCAGCAGCCAAGATACCCAGTACTTC
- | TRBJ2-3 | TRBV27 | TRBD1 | CASSPKGTAAQYF | TGTGCCAGCAGTCCGAAGGGGACAGCGGCGCAGTATTTT
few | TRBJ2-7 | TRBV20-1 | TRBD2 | CSAPRRENHEQYF | TGCAGTGCCCCCCGGCGGGAGAACCACGAGCAGTACTTC
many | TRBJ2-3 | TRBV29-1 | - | CSVGPDTQYF | TGCAGCGTTGGACCAGATACGCAGTATTTT
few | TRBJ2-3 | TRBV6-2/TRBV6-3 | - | CASSYSKELDTQYF | TGTGCCAGCAGTTACTCGAAAGAACTAGATACGCAGTATTTT
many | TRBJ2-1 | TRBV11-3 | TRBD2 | CASSFSRGVLNEQFF | TGTGCCAGCAGCTTTTCGCGGGGGGTTCTCAATGAGCAGTTCTTC
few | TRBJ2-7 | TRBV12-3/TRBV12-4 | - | CASSLGNEQYF | TGTGCCAGCAGTTTGGGGAACGAGCAGTACTTC
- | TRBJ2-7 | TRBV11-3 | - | CASSSRRRGKNYEQYF | TGTGCCAGCAGCTCCCGCCGCCGCGGGAAAAACTACGAGCAGTACTTC
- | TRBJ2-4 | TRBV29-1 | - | CSVEGRLAKNIQYF | TGCAGCGTTGAGGGACGCCTAGCCAAAAACATTCAGTACTTC
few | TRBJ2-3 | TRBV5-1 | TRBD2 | CASSLDTSGTDTQYF | TGCGCCAGCAGCTTGGACACTAGCGGAACAGATACGCAGTATTTT
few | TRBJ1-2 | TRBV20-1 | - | CSAIQNNYGYTF | TGCAGTGCTATCCAGAATAACTATGGCTACACCTTC
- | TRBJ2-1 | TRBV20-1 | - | CSAFRALVREQFF | TGCAGTGCTTTCCGAGCTTTGGTCAGGGAGCAGTTCTTC
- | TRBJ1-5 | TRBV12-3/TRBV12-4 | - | CASTASGGPQHF | TGTGCCAGCACCGCCAGCGGGGGGCCCCAGCATTTT
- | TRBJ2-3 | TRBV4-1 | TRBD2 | CASSQISGVLTDTQYF | TGCGCCAGCAGCCAGATTAGCGGGGTACTCACAGATACGCAGTATTTT